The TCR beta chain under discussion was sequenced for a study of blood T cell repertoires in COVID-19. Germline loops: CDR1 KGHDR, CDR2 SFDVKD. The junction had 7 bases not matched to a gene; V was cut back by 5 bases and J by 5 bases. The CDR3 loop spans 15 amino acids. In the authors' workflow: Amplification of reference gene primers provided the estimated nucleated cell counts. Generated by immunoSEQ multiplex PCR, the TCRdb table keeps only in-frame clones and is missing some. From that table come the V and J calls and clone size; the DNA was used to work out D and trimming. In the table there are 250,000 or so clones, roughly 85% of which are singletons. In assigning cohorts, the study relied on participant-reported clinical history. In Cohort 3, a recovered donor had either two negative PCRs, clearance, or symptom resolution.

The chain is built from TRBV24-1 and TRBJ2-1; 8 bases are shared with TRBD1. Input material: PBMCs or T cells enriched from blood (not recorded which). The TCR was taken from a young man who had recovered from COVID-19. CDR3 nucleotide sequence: TGTGCCACCAGTGGTTCTCAGGGGGCCCACAATGAGCAGTTCTTC. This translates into CATSGSQGAHNEQFF.